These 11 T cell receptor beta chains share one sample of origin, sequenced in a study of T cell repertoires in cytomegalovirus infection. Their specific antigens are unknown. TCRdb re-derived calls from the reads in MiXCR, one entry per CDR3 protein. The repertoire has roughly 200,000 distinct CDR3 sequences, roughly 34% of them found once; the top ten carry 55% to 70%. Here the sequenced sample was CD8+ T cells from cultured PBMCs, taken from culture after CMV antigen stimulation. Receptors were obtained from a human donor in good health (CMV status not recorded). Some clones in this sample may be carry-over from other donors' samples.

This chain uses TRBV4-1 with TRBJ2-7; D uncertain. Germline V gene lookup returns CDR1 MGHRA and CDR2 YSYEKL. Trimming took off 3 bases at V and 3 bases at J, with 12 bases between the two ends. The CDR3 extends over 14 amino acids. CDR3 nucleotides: TGCGCCAGCAGCCACCATACAGCGAACTACGAGCAGTACTTC. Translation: CASSHHTANYEQYF.

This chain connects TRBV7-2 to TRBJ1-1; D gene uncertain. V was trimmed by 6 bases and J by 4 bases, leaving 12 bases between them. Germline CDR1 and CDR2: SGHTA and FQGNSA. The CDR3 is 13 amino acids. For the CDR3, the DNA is TGTGCCAGCAGTTACTTTAGCGGCACTGAAGCTTTCTTT. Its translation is CASSYFSGTEAFF.

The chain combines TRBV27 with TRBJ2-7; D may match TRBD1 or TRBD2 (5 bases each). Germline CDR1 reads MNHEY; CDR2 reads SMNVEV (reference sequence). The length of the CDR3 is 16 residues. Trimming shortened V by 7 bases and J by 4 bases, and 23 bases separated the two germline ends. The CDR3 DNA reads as TGTGCCAGCACCCCATCGAGGGGCGATATCGCGTACGAGCAGTACTTC. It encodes CASTPSRGDIAYEQYF.

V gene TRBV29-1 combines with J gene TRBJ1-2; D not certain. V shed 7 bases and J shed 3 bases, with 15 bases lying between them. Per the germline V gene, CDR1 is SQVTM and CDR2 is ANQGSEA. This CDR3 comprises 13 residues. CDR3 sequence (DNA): TGCAGCGCTGGGAGAGGGAGTGACTATGGCTACACCTTC. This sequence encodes CSAGRGSDYGYTF.

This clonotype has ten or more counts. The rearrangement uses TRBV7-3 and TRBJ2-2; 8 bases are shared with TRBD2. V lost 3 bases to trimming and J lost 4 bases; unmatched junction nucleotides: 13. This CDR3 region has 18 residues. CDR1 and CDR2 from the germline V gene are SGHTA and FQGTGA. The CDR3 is CASSLTGSGAWGTGELFF. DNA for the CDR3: TGTGCCAGCAGCTTGACGGGTAGCGGGGCTTGGGGCACCGGGGAGCTGTTTTTT. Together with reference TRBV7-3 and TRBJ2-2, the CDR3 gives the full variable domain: GAGVSQTPSNKVTEKGKYVELRCDPISGHTALYWYRQSLGQGPEFLIYFQGTGAADDSGLPNDRFFAVRPEGSVSTLKIQRTERGDSAVYLCASSLTGSGAWGTGELFFGEGSRLTVL.

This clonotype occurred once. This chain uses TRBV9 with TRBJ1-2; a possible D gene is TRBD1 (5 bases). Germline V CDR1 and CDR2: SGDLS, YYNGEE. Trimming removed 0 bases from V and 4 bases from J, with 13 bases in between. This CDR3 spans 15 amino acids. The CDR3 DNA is TGTGCCAGCAGCGTAGAGGTGGGGGGTAGCTATGGCTACACCTTC. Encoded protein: CASSVEVGGSYGYTF.

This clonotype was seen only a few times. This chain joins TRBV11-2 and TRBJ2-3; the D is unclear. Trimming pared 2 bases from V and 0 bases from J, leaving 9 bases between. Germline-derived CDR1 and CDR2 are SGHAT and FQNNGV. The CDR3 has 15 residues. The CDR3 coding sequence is TGTGCCAGCAGCTTATTAACACAAAGCACAGATACGCAGTATTTT. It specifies CASSLLTQSTDTQYF.

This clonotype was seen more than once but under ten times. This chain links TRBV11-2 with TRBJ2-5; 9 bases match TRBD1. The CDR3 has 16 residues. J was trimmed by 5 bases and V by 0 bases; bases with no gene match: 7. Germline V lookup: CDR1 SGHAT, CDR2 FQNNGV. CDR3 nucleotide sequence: TGTGCCAGCAGCTTAGAGGCGGGACAGGGAGGGGAGACCCAGTACTTC. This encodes CASSLEAGQGGETQYF. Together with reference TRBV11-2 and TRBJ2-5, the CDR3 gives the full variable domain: EAGVAQSPRYKIIEKRQSVAFWCNPISGHATLYWYQQILGQGPKLLIQFQNNGVVDDSQLPKDRFSAERLKGVDSTLKIQPAKLEDSAVYLCASSLEAGQGGETQYFGPGTRLLVL.

The CDR3 region is CASSLTARASYEQYF. The CDR3, as DNA: TGTGCCAGCAGTTTGACAGCCAGGGCTTCCTACGAGCAGTACTTC. V and J are TRBV27 and TRBJ2-7, with a tentative D call TRBD1 (5 bases). The germline V gene has CDR1 MNHEY and CDR2 SMNVEV (reference sequence). The ends were cut back, 3 bases at V and 1 base at J, with 13 bases in the middle. There are 15 residues in the CDR3.

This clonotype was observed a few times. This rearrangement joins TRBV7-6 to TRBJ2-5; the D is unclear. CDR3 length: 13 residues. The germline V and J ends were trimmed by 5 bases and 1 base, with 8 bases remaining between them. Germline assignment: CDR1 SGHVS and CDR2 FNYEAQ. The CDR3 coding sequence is TGTGCCAGCAGCCTCCGGGCCCAAGAGACCCAGTACTTC. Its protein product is CASSLRAQETQYF.

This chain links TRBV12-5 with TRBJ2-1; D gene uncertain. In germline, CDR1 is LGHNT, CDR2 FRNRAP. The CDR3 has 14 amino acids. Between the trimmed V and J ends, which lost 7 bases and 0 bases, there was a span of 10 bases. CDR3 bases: TGTGCTAGTGTTTCTACATCCTCCTACAATGAGCAGTTCTTC. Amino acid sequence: CASVSTSSYNEQFF.